Each of the 24 T cell receptor beta chains below was sequenced from the same sample in a study of blood T cell repertoires in COVID-19. Produced via immunoSEQ multiplex PCR; TCRdb's table is partial and in-frame only. The sample includes 350,000 to 400,000 clones, over 75% of them seen just once. Material: PBMCs or T cells enriched from blood (not recorded which). Receptor source: a woman aged 25 to 39 with acute COVID-19.

A single count supports this clone. The V call is TRBV9, the J call TRBJ2-4, with TRBD1 matching 8 bases. The CDR3 totals 19 residues. The germline gives CDR1 SGDLS, CDR2 YYNGEE. With V trimmed by 0 bases and J by 1 base, 12 bases remained unmatched. CDR3 sequence reads: CASSVDSGGVDAAKNIQYF. DNA of the CDR3: TGTGCCAGCAGCGTAGATTCAGGGGGCGTGGATGCGGCCAAAAACATTCAGTACTTC.

The CDR3 reads CASSLEGLNSYEQYF. The CDR3 region has the DNA TGTGCCAGCAGCTTAGAGGGACTCAACTCCTACGAGCAGTACTTC. V is TRBV7-2 and J is TRBJ2-7, with D possibly TRBD2 on 6 matching bases. Trimming took 1 base from V and 0 from J, leaving 10 bases between them. The CDR3 covers 15 residues. Germline V CDR1 and CDR2: SGHTA, FQGNSA.

J is TRBJ2-3 and V is TRBV24-1; weak D call: TRBD2 (6 bases). The CDR3 extends over 14 amino acids. V was pared by 6 bases and J by 0 bases, with 9 bases between. From germline, CDR1 is KGHDR and CDR2 SFDVKD. CDR3: CATSSRGSTDTQYF. CDR3 nucleotides: TGTGCCACCAGTTCGCGGGGCAGCACAGATACGCAGTATTTT.

The chain uses TRBV7-2 and TRBJ2-1, with D possibly being TRBD2 (7 bases). The CDR3 consists of 16 residues. From germline, CDR1 is SGHTA and CDR2 FQGNSA. V was shortened by 3 bases and J by 2 bases, with 14 bases between the two germline ends. The CDR3 loop reads CASSLRGRGAYNEQFF. The CDR3 DNA follows: TGTGCCAGCAGCTTGCGGGGGAGGGGGGCCTACAATGAGCAGTTCTTC.

This chain links TRBV28 with TRBJ2-1, with unresolved D. There are 12 residues in the CDR3. Trimming shortened V by 4 bases and J by 2 bases, and 3 bases separated the two germline ends. Germline assignment: CDR1 MDHEN and CDR2 SYDVKM. CDR3 protein: CASSSAYNEQFF. CDR3 in DNA: TGTGCCAGCAGTTCCGCCTACAATGAGCAGTTCTTC.

The genes are TRBV30 and TRBJ1-6, with no clear D. V lost 4 bases and J 8 bases, leaving 15 bases between the germline ends. The CDR3 is 14 residues long. CDR1 is GTSNPN and CDR2 is SVGIG in the germline V gene (reference sequence). The CDR3, as DNA: TGTGCCTGGACCCTAGGGAGCAGCGATTCACCCCTCCACTTT. It encodes CAWTLGSSDSPLHF.

This chain joins TRBV18 and TRBJ1-3; D gene uncertain. The V gene lost 4 bases and the J gene lost 3 bases, with 13 bases spanning the gap. The CDR3 covers 15 residues. CDR1 is KGHSH, CDR2 LQKENI, per germline. The CDR3 spells CASSHGEGDGNTIYF. CDR3 nucleotide sequence: TGTGCCAGCTCACACGGGGAGGGAGATGGAAACACCATATATTTT.

The CDR3 region is CSVEERGHSGNTIYF. The CDR3 DNA reads as TGCAGCGTTGAAGAAAGGGGCCACTCTGGAAACACCATATATTTT. The rearrangement joins TRBV29-1 to TRBJ1-3, with a possible D match to TRBD1 (5 bases). Germline CDR1 reads SQVTM; CDR2 reads ANQGSEA. The V end lost 0 bases, the J end lost 0 bases, and 9 bases lay between the germline ends. The CDR3 is made up of 15 amino acids.

V is TRBV7-2 and J is TRBJ2-1; 16 nucleotides agree with TRBD2. CDR3 length: 18 residues. Germline CDR1 SGHTA, CDR2 FQGNSA. V lost 8 bases, J lost 2 bases, and 9 bases stayed unmatched. The CDR3 DNA is TGTGCCAGCGCCCCAAGGGGGACTAGCGGGGGGGCCTACAATGAGCAGTTCTTC. It codes for CASAPRGTSGGAYNEQFF.

A few counts support this clone. V and J are TRBV2 and TRBJ2-3; 8 nucleotides align to TRBD2. The V gene end was trimmed by 6 bases and the J gene end by 1 base; junction bases not matched to a gene: 6. CDR3 length equals 15 residues. Germline V CDR1 and CDR2: SNHLY, FYNNEI. CDR3: CASSPGGDGTDTQYF. The CDR3, as DNA: TGTGCCAGCAGCCCGGGGGGGGACGGCACAGATACGCAGTATTTT.

Comments on this clone: Other DNA sequences in the sample encode the same CDR3. The chain links TRBV11-3 to TRBJ2-1; 7 bases align to TRBD2. The J segment lost 8 bases and the V segment lost 6 bases, leaving 4 bases of the junction unmatched. Germline CDR1 SGHNT, CDR2 YENEEA. The CDR3 totals 12 residues. The CDR3 protein is CASSLGGDEQFF. The CDR3 DNA is TGTGCCAGCAGTCTTGGGGGGGATGAGCAGTTCTTC.

The rearrangement joins TRBV2 to TRBJ1-2, with 9 bases lining up with TRBD1. CDR3 length: 13 residues. Trimming took 6 bases from V and 8 from J; bases not matched to a gene: 7. Per germline, CDR1 SNHLY and CDR2 FYNNEI. This CDR3 reads CASSAGQGAGYTF. Written as DNA, the CDR3 is TGTGCCAGCAGCGCGGGACAGGGAGCGGGCTACACCTTC.

In the case of this clone: Other DNA sequences in the same sample also yield this CDR3. The V and J genes are TRBV4-1 and TRBJ1-2, with 9 bases matching TRBD1. V shed 0 bases and J 0 bases; nucleotides not matched to a gene: 2. Germline loops: CDR1 MGHRA, CDR2 YSYEKL. The CDR3 is 16 residues long. CDR3 residues: CASSQEGTGTNYGYTF. The CDR3 coding sequence is TGCGCCAGCAGCCAAGAAGGGACAGGGACTAACTATGGCTACACCTTC.

The chain uses TRBV4-3 and TRBJ1-2; D ambiguous. This CDR3 has 13 residues. Trimming pared 0 bases from V and 7 bases from J, leaving 9 bases between. CDR1 is LGHNA and CDR2 is YSLEER in the germline V gene. In nucleotides, the CDR3 is TGCGCCAGCAGCCAAGAGGGAGTACGTGGCTACACCTTC. Protein: CASSQEGVRGYTF.

The V and J genes are TRBV9 and TRBJ1-2, with D possibly being TRBD1 (6 bases). V was cut by 0 bases and J by 6 bases, with 18 bases left in between. CDR3 size: 16 residues. The germline gives CDR1 SGDLS, CDR2 YYNGEE. CDR3 protein: CASSVASIGTMDGYTF. The DNA of the CDR3 is TGTGCCAGCAGCGTAGCCTCGATTGGGACAATGGATGGCTACACCTTC.

This clone was counted once. The chain is built from TRBV10-1 and TRBJ2-2; 10 bases agree with TRBD1. V trimming: 0 bases; J trimming: 3 bases; junction bases outside the gene matches: 4. Germline V gives CDR1 WNHNN, CDR2 SYGVQD (reference sequence). CDR3 length equals 17 residues. CDR3 residues: CASSESTGGWDTGELFF. CDR3 bases: TGCGCCAGCAGTGAGTCGACAGGGGGCTGGGACACCGGGGAGCTGTTTTTT.

The chain has TRBV5-5 and TRBJ2-1, with D unresolved. Germline CDR1 reads SGHKS; CDR2 reads YYEKEE (reference sequence). The CDR3 is 14 amino acids. V lost 6 bases and J lost 6, with 16 bases in between. In DNA form, the CDR3 reads TGTGCCAGCAACCCAAGGCAGGCCGGCAATGAGCAGTTCTTC. This sequence encodes CASNPRQAGNEQFF.

V and J are TRBV20-1 and TRBJ2-7, with a tentative D call TRBD2 (5 bases). In germline, CDR1 is DFQATT, CDR2 SNEGSKA (reference sequence). Between the trimmed V and J ends, which lost 3 bases and 4 bases, there was a span of 7 bases. CDR3 length: 11 amino acids. CDR3 coding DNA: TGCAGTGCTAGGGACTTGTACGAGCAGTACTTC. Translated, it gives CSARDLYEQYF.

Notes on this clone: This sample includes further DNA sequences coding for the same CDR3. The rearrangement uses TRBV19 and TRBJ1-3, with TRBD1 matching over 10 bases. CDR1 and CDR2 (germline): LNHDA, SQIVND (reference sequence). The CDR3 sequence is 13 residues long. J gave up 7 bases and V 5 bases, and 2 bases lay outside the gene matches. The CDR3 is CASSRGQGNTIYF. The CDR3 DNA follows: TGTGCCAGTAGTCGGGGACAGGGGAACACCATATATTTT.

The rearrangement joins TRBV11-2 to TRBJ1-4; a possible D gene is TRBD1 (6 bases). In germline, CDR1 is SGHAT, CDR2 FQNNGV. This CDR3 region has 14 residues. V was trimmed by 6 bases and J by 5 bases, leaving 13 bases between them. The CDR3 reads CASSSGVRNEKLFF. The CDR3 nucleotides are TGTGCCAGCAGTTCAGGGGTTCGGAATGAAAAACTGTTTTTT.

This chain connects TRBV5-6 to TRBJ1-5; the D gene is possibly TRBD1 (5 bases). The V and J ends lost 4 bases and 8 bases respectively, with 16 bases between them. The CDR3 runs to 14 residues. The germline gives CDR1 SGHDT, CDR2 YYEEEE. CDR3 residues: CASSTRRGPEPQHF. For the CDR3, the DNA is TGTGCCAGCAGCACACGGCGGGGCCCGGAGCCCCAGCATTTT.

The CDR3 coding sequence is TGTGCCAGCAGTTTATCTGCGGGTGAGCAGTTCTTC. Its protein is CASSLSAGEQFF. The chain carries TRBV27 and TRBJ2-1; D might be TRBD2 (5 bases). The CDR3 totals 12 residues. V was shortened by 0 bases and J by 9 bases, with 6 bases between the two germline ends. Per the germline V gene, CDR1 is MNHEY and CDR2 is SMNVEV (reference sequence).

The chain carries TRBV7-8 and TRBJ2-5; 9 bases line up with TRBD1. The CDR3 is 14 amino acids. Per germline, CDR1 SGHVS and CDR2 FQNEAQ. V shed 7 bases, J shed 1 base, and the junction held 4 bases outside the gene matches. CDR3 bases: TGTGCCAGCATAATGGGACAGGGCCAAGAGACCCAGTACTTC. Its translation: CASIMGQGQETQYF.

Only one count was recorded for this clone. The chain combines TRBV5-1 with TRBJ1-6; D remains ambiguous. The V end lost 5 bases, the J end lost 10 bases, and 10 bases lay between the germline ends. The CDR3 contains 12 residues. Germline V gene lookup returns CDR1 SGHRS and CDR2 YFSETQ. Here the CDR3 reads CASRLGNSPLHF. The DNA for the CDR3 is TGCGCCAGCAGACTAGGTAACTCACCCCTCCACTTT.